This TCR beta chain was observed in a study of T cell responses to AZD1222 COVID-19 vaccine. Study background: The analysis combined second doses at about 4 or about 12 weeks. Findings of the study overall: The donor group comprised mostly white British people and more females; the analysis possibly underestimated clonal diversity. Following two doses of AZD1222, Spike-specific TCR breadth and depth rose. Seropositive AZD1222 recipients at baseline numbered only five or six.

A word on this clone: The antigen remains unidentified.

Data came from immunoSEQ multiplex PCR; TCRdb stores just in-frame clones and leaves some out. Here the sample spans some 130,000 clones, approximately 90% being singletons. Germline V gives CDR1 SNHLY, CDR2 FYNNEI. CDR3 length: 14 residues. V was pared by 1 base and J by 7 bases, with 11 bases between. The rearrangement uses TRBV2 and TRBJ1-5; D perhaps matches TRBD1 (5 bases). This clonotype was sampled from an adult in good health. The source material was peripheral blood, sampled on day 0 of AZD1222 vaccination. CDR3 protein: CASSEVGTRQPQHF. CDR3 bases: TGTGCCAGCAGTGAAGTCGGGACTAGGCAGCCCCAGCATTTT.